The rows below give T cell receptor beta chains drawn from one sample of a study of cytomegalovirus exposure and HLA in healthy donors. Clones were sequenced by immunoSEQ multiplex PCR, and TCRdb holds only the in-frame ones, with some missing. This sample yields some 120,000 clones, of which roughly 63% are seen a single time; around 1.6% belongs to the top ten. The source material was PBMCs. These TCRs come from a man aged 30 to 39 in good health and CMV-seropositive. Both conserved end residues are part of each CDR3. A D gene is named only where the DNA matches it firmly. Only part of the rows carry a size: once, few, many, or a class if the clone is expanded.

J gene: TRBJ2-7; CDR3 length: 15; D gene: TRBD1; clone size: -; V gene: TRBV6-1; CDR3 DNA: TGTGCCAGCAGTGAGTCCGGGACAGGGTTCTACGAGCAGTACTTC; CDR3 protein: CASSESGTGFYEQYF
J gene: TRBJ2-7; CDR3 length: 13; D gene: TRBD1; clone size: -; V gene: TRBV10-1; CDR3 DNA: TGCGCCAGCAGTAACGACAGGGGCCCGCTCGCATACTTC; CDR3 protein: CASSNDRGPLAYF
J gene: TRBJ1-2; CDR3 length: 12; D gene: -; clone size: few; V gene: TRBV5-1; CDR3 DNA: TGCGCCAGCAGCTTGGCTCTGGGACTGCTTATCTTC; CDR3 protein: CASSLALGLLIF
J gene: TRBJ2-7; CDR3 length: 13; D gene: -; clone size: -; V gene: TRBV7-8; CDR3 DNA: TGTGCCAGCAGCTTCCTCGGACAGAGCGAGCAGTACTTC; CDR3 protein: CASSFLGQSEQYF
J gene: TRBJ1-4; CDR3 length: 13; D gene: -; clone size: -; V gene: TRBV6-5; CDR3 DNA: TGTGCCAGCAGGGGGCTGGGGCGGGAAAAACTGTTTTTT; CDR3 protein: CASRGLGREKLFF
J gene: TRBJ2-1; CDR3 length: 15; D gene: -; clone size: few; V gene: TRBV9; CDR3 DNA: TGTGCCAGCAGCGTCCAGGCTGCGCGTCACAATGAGCAGTTCTTC; CDR3 protein: CASSVQAARHNEQFF
J gene: TRBJ2-7; CDR3 length: 13; D gene: TRBD2; clone size: -; V gene: TRBV29-1; CDR3 DNA: TGCAGCGTTGGTAGCGGGAGAAACTATGAGCAGTACTTC; CDR3 protein: CSVGSGRNYEQYF
J gene: TRBJ1-4; CDR3 length: 16; D gene: TRBD1; clone size: -; V gene: TRBV4-3; CDR3 DNA: TGCGCCAGCAGCCGCATGGACAGGGCAACTAATGAAAAACTGTTTTTT; CDR3 protein: CASSRMDRATNEKLFF
J gene: TRBJ2-5; CDR3 length: 14; D gene: TRBD1; clone size: few; V gene: TRBV2; CDR3 DNA: TGTGCCAGCAGTGCACAGGGGTTTTCGGAGACCCAGTACTTC; CDR3 protein: CASSAQGFSETQYF
J gene: TRBJ2-1; CDR3 length: 17; D gene: TRBD2; clone size: -; V gene: TRBV5-1; CDR3 DNA: TGCGCCAGCAGGTTGTCAAGCGGGGCCCTCTCCTACAATGAGCAGTTCTTC; CDR3 protein: CASRLSSGALSYNEQFF
J gene: TRBJ2-3; CDR3 length: 15; D gene: -; clone size: few; V gene: TRBV9; CDR3 DNA: TGTGCCAGCAGCCCCGGACAGTTTAGCACAGATACGCAGTATTTT; CDR3 protein: CASSPGQFSTDTQYF
J gene: TRBJ1-1; CDR3 length: 17; D gene: -; clone size: -; V gene: TRBV7-2; CDR3 DNA: TGTGCCAGCAGCTTACAGGGGCCCACGGCCATGAACACTGAAGCTTTCTTT; CDR3 protein: CASSLQGPTAMNTEAFF
J gene: TRBJ1-2; CDR3 length: 15; D gene: -; clone size: -; V gene: TRBV7-2; CDR3 DNA: TGTGCCAGCAGCCACCGGGGGCCGGGGGGCTATGGCTACACCTTC; CDR3 protein: CASSHRGPGGYGYTF
J gene: TRBJ2-2; CDR3 length: 13; D gene: -; clone size: -; V gene: TRBV5-1; CDR3 DNA: TGCGCCAGCAGCTCCACATACACCGGGGAGCTGTTTTTT; CDR3 protein: CASSSTYTGELFF
J gene: TRBJ1-2; CDR3 length: 13; D gene: -; clone size: -; V gene: TRBV10-2; CDR3 DNA: TGCGCCAGCAGTGACAGCGAGAACTATGGCTACACCTTC; CDR3 protein: CASSDSENYGYTF
J gene: TRBJ1-5; CDR3 length: 16; D gene: -; clone size: -; V gene: TRBV28; CDR3 DNA: TGTGCCAGCAGTATTTTAGGATCCGGGGGCAATCAGCCCCAGCATTTT; CDR3 protein: CASSILGSGGNQPQHF
J gene: TRBJ2-5; CDR3 length: 14; D gene: TRBD2; clone size: few; V gene: TRBV7-8; CDR3 DNA: TGTGCCAGCAGCTTAGCGGGAGGGGTAGAGACCCAGTACTTC; CDR3 protein: CASSLAGGVETQYF
J gene: TRBJ2-2; CDR3 length: 15; D gene: TRBD1; clone size: -; V gene: TRBV4-2; CDR3 DNA: TGTGCCAGCAGCCGCCGGGGACAGGGCACCGGGGAGCTGTTTTTT; CDR3 protein: CASSRRGQGTGELFF
J gene: TRBJ1-4; CDR3 length: 15; D gene: -; clone size: -; V gene: TRBV5-4; CDR3 DNA: TGTGCCAGCAGAACGGACCAGGGATCTAATGAAAAACTGTTTTTT; CDR3 protein: CASRTDQGSNEKLFF
J gene: TRBJ2-7; CDR3 length: 12; D gene: -; clone size: -; V gene: TRBV5-5; CDR3 DNA: TGTGCCAGCAGCCTGACACACTACGAGCAGTACTTC; CDR3 protein: CASSLTHYEQYF
J gene: TRBJ1-1; CDR3 length: 13; D gene: TRBD1; clone size: -; V gene: TRBV6-6; CDR3 DNA: TGTGCCAGCAGTCACCGGGACAGGGGGCTCGCTTTCTTT; CDR3 protein: CASSHRDRGLAFF
J gene: TRBJ2-3; CDR3 length: 22; D gene: TRBD2; clone size: -; V gene: TRBV6-8; CDR3 DNA: TGTGCCAGCAGTTACTCGAATACTGCAGGACGAAAGACCGGGACTAGCGGGAGTTCTGAGTATTTT; CDR3 protein: CASSYSNTAGRKTGTSGSSEYF
J gene: TRBJ2-5; CDR3 length: 14; D gene: TRBD2; clone size: -; V gene: TRBV5-1; CDR3 DNA: TGCGCCAGCAGTCGGACTAGAACTGGGGAGACCCAGTACTTC; CDR3 protein: CASSRTRTGETQYF
J gene: TRBJ2-1; CDR3 length: 18; D gene: TRBD2; clone size: -; V gene: TRBV19; CDR3 DNA: TGTGCCAGTAGTATAGGACCTAGCGGGGGTAGCTCCTACAATGAGCAGTTCTTC; CDR3 protein: CASSIGPSGGSSYNEQFF
J gene: TRBJ1-2; CDR3 length: 13; D gene: -; clone size: -; V gene: TRBV30; CDR3 DNA: TGTGCCTGGAATCGAGGGGGTTTCGATGGCTACACCTTC; CDR3 protein: CAWNRGGFDGYTF
J gene: TRBJ1-6; CDR3 length: 14; D gene: -; clone size: -; V gene: TRBV9; CDR3 DNA: TGTGCCAGCAGCGCTCAGGGATACAATTCACCCCTCCACTTT; CDR3 protein: CASSAQGYNSPLHF
J gene: TRBJ2-7; CDR3 length: 14; D gene: -; clone size: -; V gene: TRBV25-1; CDR3 DNA: TGTGCCAGCAGGGGCCGATTCAGGGGGAGGGAGCAGTACTTC; CDR3 protein: CASRGRFRGREQYF
J gene: TRBJ1-1; CDR3 length: 11; D gene: -; clone size: once; V gene: TRBV29-1; CDR3 DNA: TGCAGCGCCCTGAGAGGGACTGAAGCTTTCTTT; CDR3 protein: CSALRGTEAFF
J gene: TRBJ1-2; CDR3 length: 14; D gene: TRBD1; clone size: -; V gene: TRBV9; CDR3 DNA: TGTGCCAGCAGCCAAAGGGACAGCCCCTATGGCTACACCTTC; CDR3 protein: CASSQRDSPYGYTF
J gene: TRBJ2-1; CDR3 length: 16; D gene: -; clone size: few; V gene: TRBV5-4; CDR3 DNA: TGTGCCAGCAGCTTGATCGCCAGTTCTTCCTACAATGAGCAGTTCTTC; CDR3 protein: CASSLIASSSYNEQFF
J gene: TRBJ2-2; CDR3 length: 14; D gene: -; clone size: -; V gene: TRBV6-1; CDR3 DNA: TGTGCCAGCCGGGGTAGCTATTACACCGGGGAGCTGTTTTTT; CDR3 protein: CASRGSYYTGELFF